Listed here are 4 T cell receptor beta chains from one sample, sequenced in a study of human T cells and chemical hapten exposure listed by TCRdb under 2021. Receptors were amplified or captured by RACE. Sequenced on a NextSeq 500. The public reads were reprocessed in TCRdb via fastp at Q25 and MiXCR, keeping in-frame beta chains. Rows with one shared CDR3 protein collapse into an entry with the most common genes and DNA. Here the sample has roughly 74,000 distinct CDR3 sequences; around a third occur a single time. Roughly 10% of the sample goes to the ten largest clones. The sample's time point, from its label and the paper: patch test 1, 2 weeks after DPC sensitization. The treatment or condition label corresponds to: therapeutic diphenylcyclopropenone sensitization with weekly scalp DPC. Sequenced material: whole blood, taken in connection with sensitization to the hapten diphenylcyclopropenone (DPC). The receptors originated from a man aged 35 to 55 with alopecia areata. Some clones in this sample may be carry-over from other donors' samples.

This clonotype appeared a few times. This chain joins TRBV20-1 and TRBJ2-6; D not certain. Per germline, CDR1 DFQATT and CDR2 SNEGSKA (reference sequence). The CDR3 runs to 15 residues. Trimming cost V 2 bases and J 4 bases, with 12 bases left between them. The CDR3 protein is CSARIPQAGANVLTF. DNA of the CDR3: TGCAGTGCTAGAATCCCCCAGGCGGGGGCCAACGTCCTGACTTTC.

This clonotype was seen a few times. V usage is TRBV5-1 and J usage is TRBJ1-1; tentatively, D is TRBD1 (5 bases). With 1 base removed from V and 7 bases from J, the gap between germline ends came to 11 bases. The CDR3 is made up of 13 amino acids. CDR1 and CDR2 (germline): SGHRS, YFSETQ. CDR3 bases: TGCGCCAGCAGCTTGCCCAGGGTGAATGAAGCTTTCTTT. Translation: CASSLPRVNEAFF.

The chain's CDR3 is CASSLGGPTLLNYGYTF. Here the CDR3 DNA reads TGTGCCAGCAGTTTAGGAGGGCCGACCCTACTCAACTATGGCTACACCTTC. The rearrangement uses TRBV28 and TRBJ1-2; unclear D gene. V was shortened by 2 bases and J by 2 bases, with 18 bases between the two germline ends. Per germline, CDR1 MDHEN and CDR2 SYDVKM. The CDR3 loop spans 17 amino acids.

The sample holds a few counts of this clonotype. CDR3 bases: TGTGCCAGCAGGGACAGGGTGACAGATACGCAGTATTTT. It translates to CASRDRVTDTQYF. V is TRBV6-1 and J is TRBJ2-3; 8 bases are a match to TRBD1. Germline CDR1 MNHNS, CDR2 SASEGT. The CDR3 spans 13 residues. Trimming at V came to 6 bases and at J to 3 bases, leaving 2 bases not matched to a gene.